This T cell receptor beta chain was recovered during a study of T-cell memory formation after mild COVID-19. Turning to the study itself: For the most part, TCR clusters were specific to one donor.

This clonotype was picked up many times. Germline assignment: CDR1 ENHRY and CDR2 SYGVKD. With 6 bases clipped from V and 6 bases from J, the junction kept 8 bases outside the gene matches. The CDR3 is 15 residues long. TCRdb reanalysed the 5' RACE reads using MiXCR and keeps one entry per CDR3 protein. The sample consists of 40,000 to 60,000 distinct CDR3 sequences, 9% to 15% of them appearing once. This clonotype was obtained from a man in his late teens or twenties who had mild COVID-19 (a few samples of this study predate the infection). Cell type and time point are not known. The rearrangement uses TRBV10-3 and TRBJ2-2, with 9 bases matching TRBD1. Material: PBMCs or a T cell subset sorted from them (not recorded which). The CDR3 nucleotides are TGTGCCATCAGGGAAAGACAGGGGGTGGCCGGGGAGCTGTTTTTT. Amino acid sequence: CAIRERQGVAGELFF.